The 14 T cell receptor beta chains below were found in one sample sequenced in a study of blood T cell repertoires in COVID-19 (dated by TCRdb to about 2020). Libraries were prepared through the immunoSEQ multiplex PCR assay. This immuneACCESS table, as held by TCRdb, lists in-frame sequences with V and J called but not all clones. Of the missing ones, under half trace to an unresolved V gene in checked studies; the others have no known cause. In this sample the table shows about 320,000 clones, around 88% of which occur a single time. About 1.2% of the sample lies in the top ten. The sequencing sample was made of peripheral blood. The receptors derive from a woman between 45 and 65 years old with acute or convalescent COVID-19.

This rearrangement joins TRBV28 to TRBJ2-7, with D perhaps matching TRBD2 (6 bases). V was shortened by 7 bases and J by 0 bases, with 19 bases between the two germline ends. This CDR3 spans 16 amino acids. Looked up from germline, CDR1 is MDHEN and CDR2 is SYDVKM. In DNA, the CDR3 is TGTGCCAGCACCCCCGTTGCTAGCGCCTACTCCTACGAGCAGTACTTC. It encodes CASTPVASAYSYEQYF.

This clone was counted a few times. The CDR3 coding sequence is TGTGCCACCGGAGGACAGGGGTACTCCTACGAGCAGTACTTC. Its translation: CATGGQGYSYEQYF. The chain links TRBV24-1 to TRBJ2-7, with 9 bases lining up with TRBD1. Germline CDR1 KGHDR, CDR2 SFDVKD. This CDR3 is 14 amino acids long. V lost 9 bases to trimming and J lost 0 bases; unmatched junction nucleotides: 5.

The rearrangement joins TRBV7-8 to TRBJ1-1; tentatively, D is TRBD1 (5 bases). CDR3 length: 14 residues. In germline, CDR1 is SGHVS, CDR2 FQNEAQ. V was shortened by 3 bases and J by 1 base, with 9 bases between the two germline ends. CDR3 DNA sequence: TGTGCCAGCAGCTTCGGGGGGAAGAACACTGAAGCTTTCTTT. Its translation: CASSFGGKNTEAFF.

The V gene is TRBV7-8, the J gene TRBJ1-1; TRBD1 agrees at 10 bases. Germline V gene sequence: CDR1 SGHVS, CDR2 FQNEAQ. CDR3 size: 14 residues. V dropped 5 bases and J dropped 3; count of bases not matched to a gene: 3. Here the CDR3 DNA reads TGTGCCAGCAGCATCGGACAGGGGGACACTGAAGCTTTCTTT. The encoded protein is CASSIGQGDTEAFF. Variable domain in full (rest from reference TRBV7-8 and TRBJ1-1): GAGVSQSPRYKVAKRGQDVALRCDPISGHVSLFWYQQALGQGPEFLTYFQNEAQLDKSGLPSDRFFAERPEGSVSTLKIQRTQQEDSAVYLCASSIGQGDTEAFFGQGTRLTVV.

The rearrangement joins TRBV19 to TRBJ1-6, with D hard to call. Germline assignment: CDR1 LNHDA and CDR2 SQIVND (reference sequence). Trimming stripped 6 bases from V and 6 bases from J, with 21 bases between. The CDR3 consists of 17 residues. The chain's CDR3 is CASRGQIPLRGNSPLHF. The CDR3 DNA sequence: TGTGCCAGTAGAGGGCAGATCCCTTTGCGGGGTAATTCACCCCTCCACTTT. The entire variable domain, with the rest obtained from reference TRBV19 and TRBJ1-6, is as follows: DGGITQSPKYLFRKEGQNVTLSCEQNLNHDAMYWYRQDPGQGLRLIYYSQIVNDFQKGDIAEGYSVSREKKESFPLTVTSAQKNPTAFYLCASRGQIPLRGNSPLHFGNGTRLTVT.

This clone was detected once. CDR3 in amino acids: CASSSRLADYNEQFF. CDR3 DNA sequence: TGTGCCAGCAGCTCCCGACTAGCGGATTACAATGAGCAGTTCTTC. The gene calls are TRBV5-4 and TRBJ2-1; 9 positions agree with TRBD2. From germline, CDR1 is SGHNT and CDR2 YYREEE (reference sequence). The CDR3 loop spans 15 amino acids. V lost 3 bases and J lost 4; bases outside the gene matches: 5.

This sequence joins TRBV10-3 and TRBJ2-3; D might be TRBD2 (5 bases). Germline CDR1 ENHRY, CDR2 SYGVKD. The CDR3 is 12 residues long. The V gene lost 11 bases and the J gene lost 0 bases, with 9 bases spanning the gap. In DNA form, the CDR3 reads TGTGCCGGCAGCGGTAGCACAGATACGCAGTATTTT. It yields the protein CAGSGSTDTQYF.

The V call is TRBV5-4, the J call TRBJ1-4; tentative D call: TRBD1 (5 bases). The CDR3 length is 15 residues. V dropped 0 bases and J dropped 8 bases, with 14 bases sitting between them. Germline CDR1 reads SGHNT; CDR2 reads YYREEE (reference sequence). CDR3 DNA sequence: TGTGCCAGCAGCTTGGGGGGCAGGGATCTGGAAAAACTGTTTTTT. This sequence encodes CASSLGGRDLEKLFF. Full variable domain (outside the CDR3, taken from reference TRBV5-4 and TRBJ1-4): ETGVTQSPTHLIKTRGQQVTLRCSSQSGHNTVSWYQQALGQGPQFIFQYYREEENGRGNFPPRFSGLQFPNYSSELNVNALELDDSALYLCASSLGGRDLEKLFFGSGTQLSVL.

CDR3 in amino acids: CASSPGQDTEAFF. CDR3 sequence (DNA): TGTGCCAGCTCACCGGGACAGGACACTGAAGCTTTCTTT. The chain has TRBV18 and TRBJ1-1, with 8 bases that match TRBD1. CDR1 KGHSH and CDR2 LQKENI come from the germline V gene. V dropped 3 bases and J dropped 3; count of bases not matched to a gene: 0. The CDR3 loop spans 13 amino acids.

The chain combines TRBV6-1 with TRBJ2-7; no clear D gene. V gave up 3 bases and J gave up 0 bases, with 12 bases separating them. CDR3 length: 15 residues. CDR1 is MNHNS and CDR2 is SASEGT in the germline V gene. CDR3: CASSDPGIGSYEQYV. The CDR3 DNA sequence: TGTGCCAGCAGTGACCCCGGTATTGGCTCCTACGAGCAGTACGTC.

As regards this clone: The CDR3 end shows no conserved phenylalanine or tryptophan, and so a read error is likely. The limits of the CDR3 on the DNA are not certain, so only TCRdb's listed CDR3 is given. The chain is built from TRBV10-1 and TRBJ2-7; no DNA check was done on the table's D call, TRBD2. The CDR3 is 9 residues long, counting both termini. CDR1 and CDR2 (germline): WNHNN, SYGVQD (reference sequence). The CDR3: CASNPAEYI.

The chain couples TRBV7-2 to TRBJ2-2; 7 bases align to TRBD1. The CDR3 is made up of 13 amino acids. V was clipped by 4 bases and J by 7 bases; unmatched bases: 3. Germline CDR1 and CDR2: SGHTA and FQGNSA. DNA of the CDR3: TGTGCCAGCAGCTGGACAGGCAACGGGGAGCTGTTTTTT. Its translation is CASSWTGNGELFF.

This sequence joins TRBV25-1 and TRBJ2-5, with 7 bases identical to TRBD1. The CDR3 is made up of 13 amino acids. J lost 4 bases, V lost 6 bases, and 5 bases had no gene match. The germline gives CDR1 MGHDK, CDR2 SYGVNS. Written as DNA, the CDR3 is TGTGCCAGCAGCCCCAGGGGGAGAGAGACCCAGTACTTC. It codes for CASSPRGRETQYF.

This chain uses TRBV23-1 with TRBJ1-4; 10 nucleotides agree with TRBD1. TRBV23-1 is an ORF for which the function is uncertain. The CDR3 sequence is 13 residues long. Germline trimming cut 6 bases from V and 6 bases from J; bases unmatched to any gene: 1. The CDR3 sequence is CASRTGGDEKLFF. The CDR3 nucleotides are TGCGCCAGCAGGACAGGGGGCGATGAAAAACTGTTTTTT.